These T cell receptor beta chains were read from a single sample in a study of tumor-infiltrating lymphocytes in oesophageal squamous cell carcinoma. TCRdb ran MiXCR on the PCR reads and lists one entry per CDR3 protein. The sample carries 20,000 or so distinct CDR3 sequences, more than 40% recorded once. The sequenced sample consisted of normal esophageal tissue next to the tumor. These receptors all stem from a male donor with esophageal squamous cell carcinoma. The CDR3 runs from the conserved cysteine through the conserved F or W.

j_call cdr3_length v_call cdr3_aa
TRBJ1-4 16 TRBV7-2 CASSPSSARGREKLFF
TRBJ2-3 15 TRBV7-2 CASSLDGRGVDTQYF
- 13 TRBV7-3 CASKEGSGNTIYF
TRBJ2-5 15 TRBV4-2 CASSQDSGPRETQYF
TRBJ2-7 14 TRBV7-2 CASSFGAGAYEQYF
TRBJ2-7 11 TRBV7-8 CASSPYYEQYF
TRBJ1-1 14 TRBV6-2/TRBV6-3 CASSYRNMDTEAFF
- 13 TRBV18 CTSSPGLRETQYF
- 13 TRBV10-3 CAISETEEETQYF
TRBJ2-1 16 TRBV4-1 CASSQRTSGSNNEQFF
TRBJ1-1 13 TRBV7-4 CASSPEGNTEAFF
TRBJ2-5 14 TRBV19 CASSIVAANNEQYF
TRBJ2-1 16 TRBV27 CASSLSVAAPYNEQFF
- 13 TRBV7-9 CASSLVPKYEQYF
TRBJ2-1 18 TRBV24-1 CATSDSTGGSGRGSEQFF
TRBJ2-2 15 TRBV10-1 CASSRDSANTGELFF
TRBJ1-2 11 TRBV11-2 CASSLKGPNTF
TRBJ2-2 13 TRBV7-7 CASSLEGTGELFF
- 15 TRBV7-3 CASVRSSGSYNEQFF
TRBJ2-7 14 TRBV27 CASSLTGGAPEQYF
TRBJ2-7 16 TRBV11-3 CASSLVGTVTSYEQYF
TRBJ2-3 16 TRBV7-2 CASCRALLGRQETQYF
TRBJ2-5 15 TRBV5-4 CAGSPEGAGQETQYF
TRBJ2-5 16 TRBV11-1 CASSTSGTSGYNEQYF
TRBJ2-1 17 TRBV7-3 CASSLDSPHSSYNEQFF
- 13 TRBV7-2 CASSLAGTYEQYF
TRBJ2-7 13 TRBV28 CASRGTGIMEQYF
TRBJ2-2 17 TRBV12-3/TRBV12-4 CASSLIGEWLDTGELFF
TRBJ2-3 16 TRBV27 CASSLMTGANTDTQYF
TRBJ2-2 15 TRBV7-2 CAGSESQTNTGELFF
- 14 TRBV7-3 CASSLDRDSYEQYF
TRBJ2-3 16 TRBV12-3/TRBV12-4 CASSPTGNRYTDTQYF
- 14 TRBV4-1 CASSQVRGQFEQYF
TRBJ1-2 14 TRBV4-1 CASSQEGQSYGYTF
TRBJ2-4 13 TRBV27 CASSFSPINEQYF
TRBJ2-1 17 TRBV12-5 CASGPPLAGGHGNEQFF
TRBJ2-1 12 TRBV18 CASSSEGHEQFF
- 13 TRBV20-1 CSASQTGAETQYF
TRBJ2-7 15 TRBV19 CASSIDGTGGYEQYF
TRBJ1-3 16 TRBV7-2 CASSFRRQGARNTIYF
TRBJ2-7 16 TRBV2 CASRIPSGTRTYEQFF
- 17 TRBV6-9 CASSSVTLVYPSYEQYF
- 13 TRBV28 CASTPYDSGLAFF
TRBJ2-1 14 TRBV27 CASSLGTGSNEQFF
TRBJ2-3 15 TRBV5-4 CASSWASGSPDTQYF
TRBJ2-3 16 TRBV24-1 CATSDRSGRSTDTQYF
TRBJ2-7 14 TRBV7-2 CASSPRGGMNEQYF
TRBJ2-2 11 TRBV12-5 CASGLSGELFF